This passage covers 21 T cell receptor beta chains from one sample sequenced in a study of cytomegalovirus exposure and HLA in healthy donors (dated by TCRdb to 2016 to 2017). Preparation of the library involved the immunoSEQ multiplex PCR assay. The multiplex PCR relied on a mix of 60 forward primers for TCR Vbeta segments and 13 reverse primers for TCR Jbeta segments. TCRdb took over this immuneACCESS table, retaining in-frame rearrangements with V and J assigned. Such tables are incomplete; in checked studies, under half of the missing clones stem from an unresolved V gene, and the remainder is unexplained. This sample is represented by more than 150,000 clones; around 82% of them were singletons. The ten biggest clones cover 0.35% to 0.45% of the sample. The sample taken for sequencing was PBMCs. The receptors here all came from a boy between 2 and 15 years old in good health and CMV-seronegative.

The chain couples TRBV19 to TRBJ2-5; D is perhaps TRBD1 (5 bases). Germline CDR1 and CDR2: LNHDA and SQIVND (reference sequence). V lost 0 bases and J lost 4, with 9 bases in between. This CDR3 comprises 14 residues. The CDR3 here is CASSIDHRLETQYF. Here the CDR3 DNA reads TGTGCCAGTAGTATAGATCACAGGTTAGAGACCCAGTACTTC.

The chain links TRBV19 to TRBJ2-1; 11 bases line up with TRBD2. CDR3 size: 16 residues. V was clipped by 6 bases and J by 3 bases; unmatched bases: 7. Germline values: CDR1 LNHDA, CDR2 SQIVND (reference sequence). The CDR3 region is CASRTSGRTHYNEQFF. For the CDR3, the DNA is TGTGCCAGTAGAACTAGCGGGAGAACTCACTACAATGAGCAGTTCTTC.

V usage is TRBV28 and J usage is TRBJ2-6, with D possibly TRBD2 on 6 matching bases. Germline values: CDR1 MDHEN, CDR2 SYDVKM. This CDR3 has 17 amino acids. V shed 0 bases and J shed 5 bases, with 14 bases lying between them. The CDR3 sequence: CASSLWGGRGRANVLTF. CDR3 in DNA: TGTGCCAGCAGTTTATGGGGTGGCCGCGGGAGGGCCAACGTCCTGACTTTC.

Comments on this clone: One end of the junction fails to match germline, which may point to a read error. The J gene is TRBJ2-2, the V gene TRBV7-7; TRBD1 matches 7 bases. This CDR3 contains 14 residues. CDR1 and CDR2 from the germline V gene are SSHAT and FNYEAQ (reference sequence). The CDR3 nucleotides read TGTGCTAGCAGTACCGACAGGGTCACCGGGGAGCTGTTTTTT. It encodes CASSTDRVTGELFF.

The chain uses TRBV19 and TRBJ1-5; maybe TRBD1 (5 bases). The CDR3 sequence is 13 residues long. The germline gives CDR1 LNHDA, CDR2 SQIVND (reference sequence). Trimming took 5 bases from V and 4 from J, leaving 9 bases between them. CDR3 residues: CASSLTENQPQHF. The CDR3 DNA follows: TGTGCCAGTAGTCTGACAGAAAATCAGCCCCAGCATTTT.

The genes are TRBV11-2 and TRBJ1-5; no definite D call. CDR1 SGHAT and CDR2 FQNNGV come from the germline V gene. The germline V and J ends were trimmed by 5 bases and 2 bases, with 10 bases remaining between them. The CDR3 runs to 14 residues. DNA for the CDR3: TGTGCCAGCAGCCCTAATGAGGGCAATCAGCCCCAGCATTTT. This sequence encodes CASSPNEGNQPQHF. The full variable domain, in which reference TRBV11-2 and TRBJ1-5 provide the parts outside the CDR3, is EAGVAQSPRYKIIEKRQSVAFWCNPISGHATLYWYQQILGQGPKLLIQFQNNGVVDDSQLPKDRFSAERLKGVDSTLKIQPAKLEDSAVYLCASSPNEGNQPQHFGDGTRLSIL.

This clone was seen only once. The V and J genes are TRBV28 and TRBJ1-3, with a tentative D call TRBD1 (6 bases). Germline loops: CDR1 MDHEN, CDR2 SYDVKM. The V end lost 9 bases, the J end lost 4 bases, and 13 bases lay between the germline ends. The CDR3 is 13 residues long. DNA of the CDR3: TGTGCCAGTACAGGGCATCCAGGAAACACCATATATTTT. This encodes CASTGHPGNTIYF.

V is TRBV12-1 and J is TRBJ2-7; the listed D gene, TRBD2, was not tested against the DNA. TRBV12-1 is shown as a pseudogene. This CDR3 region has 18 residues. The CDR3 DNA sequence: TGTGCCAGCAGCTTCCCTTTGAGCTCCACTAGCGGGAGCTCCGAGCAGTACTTC. Residues: CASSFPLSSTSGSSEQYF.

The chain couples TRBV7-2 to TRBJ1-2, with TRBD1 as a possible D gene (5 bases). The CDR3 extends over 11 amino acids. V was cut by 4 bases and J by 10 bases, with 10 bases left in between. Germline V gene lookup returns CDR1 SGHTA and CDR2 FQGNSA. The CDR3 loop is CASSSGHSYTF. The DNA for the CDR3 is TGTGCCAGCAGCTCAGGACATTCCTACACCTTC.

The chain recombines TRBV28 with TRBJ2-3; 7 bases line up with TRBD1. The CDR3 loop spans 17 amino acids. Germline assignment: CDR1 MDHEN and CDR2 SYDVKM. The ends lost 4 bases at V and 5 bases at J; junction bases unmatched: 15. The CDR3 reads CASSSPPTGMAKDTQYF. In DNA form, the CDR3 reads TGTGCCAGCAGTTCCCCGCCGACAGGGATGGCGAAAGATACGCAGTATTTT.

J is TRBJ1-5 and V is TRBV7-8; D might be TRBD1 (5 bases). Germline V gene data show CDR1 as SGHVS and CDR2 as FQNEAQ. Trimming removed 3 bases at V and 5 bases at J, with 8 bases between. The CDR3 is 13 amino acids. CDR3 coding DNA: TGTGCCAGCAGCTTCAGGGCAGATCAGCCCCAGCATTTT. Residues: CASSFRADQPQHF.

This clone was detected once. The chain is built from TRBV5-8 and TRBJ1-4; TRBD1 might be the D (6 bases). The ends were cut back, 4 bases at V and 8 bases at J, with 15 bases in the middle. The CDR3 is made up of 14 amino acids. Germline V lookup: CDR1 SGHTS, CDR2 YDEGEE. CDR3 in DNA: TGTGCCAGCAGCGCCAACAGGGTACCAGAAAAACTGTTTTTT. Translation: CASSANRVPEKLFF. Looking up the rest from reference TRBV5-8 and TRBJ1-4 gives the full variable domain: EAGVTQSPTHLIKTRGQQATLRCSPISGHTSVYWYQQALGLGLQFLLWYDEGEERNRGNFPPRFSGRQFPNYSSELNVNALELEDSALYLCASSANRVPEKLFFGSGTQLSVL.

The genes are TRBV2 and TRBJ1-5; no clear D. Trimming removed 6 bases from V and 11 bases from J, with 26 bases in between. This CDR3 has 16 residues. In germline, CDR1 is SNHLY, CDR2 FYNNEI. The CDR3 spells CASSPLLVTGFSAQHF. CDR3 bases: TGTGCCAGCAGCCCCCTCCTCGTTACGGGTTTTTCAGCCCAGCATTTT.

This sequence joins TRBV27 and TRBJ2-5; no clear D. The germline V gene encodes CDR1 MNHEY and CDR2 SMNVEV (reference sequence). This CDR3 is 13 amino acids long. Trimming removed 1 base from V and 5 bases from J, with 8 bases in between. The CDR3: CASSLLVRETQYF. CDR3 coding DNA: TGTGCCAGCAGTTTATTGGTTCGGGAGACCCAGTACTTC.

The rearrangement links TRBV18 to TRBJ2-1; D is perhaps TRBD2 (6 bases). V shed 0 bases and J shed 3 bases, with 9 bases lying between them. The V gene's germline CDR1 is KGHSH and CDR2 LQKENI. The CDR3 consists of 15 residues. CDR3 bases: TGTGCCAGCTCACCACCGGCGGGATACTACAATGAGCAGTTCTTC. Residues: CASSPPAGYYNEQFF.

This chain joins TRBV5-3 and TRBJ2-4; tentative D call: TRBD2 (5 bases). TRBV5-3 is identified as an open reading frame with a role that is uncertain. V was cut by 2 bases and J by 3 bases, with 9 bases left in between. CDR3 length: 14 amino acids. CDR3 sequence: CARSFAGVKNIQYF. In DNA form, the CDR3 reads TGTGCCAGAAGCTTTGCGGGTGTCAAAAACATTCAGTACTTC.

This chain connects TRBV19 to TRBJ2-7, with 8 positions matching TRBD1. There are 16 residues in the CDR3. Germline CDR1 reads LNHDA; CDR2 reads SQIVND (reference sequence). Trimming at V came to 2 bases and at J to 0 bases, leaving 6 bases not matched to a gene. CDR3 coding DNA: TGTGCCAGTAGTATACCCGGGACAGGTGCCTCCTACGAGCAGTACTTC. Translating gives CASSIPGTGASYEQYF.

This chain connects TRBV30 to TRBJ1-1; 11 positions agree with TRBD1. This CDR3 comprises 13 residues. Germline trimming cut 8 bases from V and 1 base from J; bases unmatched to any gene: 3. Germline CDR1 and CDR2: GTSNPN and SVGIG (reference sequence). CDR3 region: CAQGTGGNTEAFF. CDR3 nucleotides: TGTGCCCAGGGGACAGGGGGGAACACTGAAGCTTTCTTT.

The chain combines TRBV19 with TRBJ2-1, with D tentatively TRBD2 (7 bases). The V end was cut by 5 bases, the J end by 6 bases, with 20 bases between. CDR3 size: 16 residues. Per the germline V gene, CDR1 is LNHDA and CDR2 is SQIVND (reference sequence). The CDR3 nucleotides read TGTGCCAGTAGTCCCGGGGGGCTGTTTTGGGGCAATGAGCAGTTCTTC. This codes for CASSPGGLFWGNEQFF.

The gene calls are TRBV7-8 and TRBJ1-2; D is unresolved. The germline V gene has CDR1 SGHVS and CDR2 FQNEAQ. The V end was cut by 3 bases, the J end by 2 bases, with 10 bases between. This CDR3 contains 14 residues. The CDR3 loop reads CASSFIPENYGYTF. CDR3 nucleotides: TGTGCCAGCAGCTTCATCCCAGAAAACTATGGCTACACCTTC.

About this clone: This same CDR3 is encoded by further DNA sequences in the sample. The chain links TRBV19 to TRBJ1-1; 8 bases are a match to TRBD1. From germline, CDR1 is LNHDA and CDR2 SQIVND (reference sequence). The CDR3 is 14 amino acids. J was trimmed by 5 bases and V by 5 bases; bases with no gene match: 7. CDR3 coding DNA: TGTGCCAGTAGTTCTGGACAGGGACGGACTGAAGCTTTCTTT. Encoded protein: CASSSGQGRTEAFF.